This T cell receptor beta chain emerged from a study of blood T cells in healthy people across ages (dated by TCRdb to the mid-2010s). About the investigation overall: In model experiments, template switching captured about one uniquely barcoded TCR beta cDNA molecule for every two T cells. Using the same blood draw, the study looked at two additional independent replicas of 1 million unique cDNA reads for two donors, one aged 18 to 29 and the other aged 80 or older. To avoid experimental bias, donors of different ages were randomly spread across the sequencing lanes. Using deep sequencing normalized with unique cDNA molecular identifiers, the study measured how TCR beta repertoire diversity changes with age. The donors were split into four age groups: young (average around 15 years), middle-aged (roughly 40), aged (approximately 59) and long-lived (roughly 80). What the work shows at the level of the full study, not this receptor alone: Compared with the aged group, more naive CD4+ T cells, fewer expanded clones and increased TCR diversity were shown by the long-lived group, suggesting age selection. Total diversity estimates from one million sequenced T cells were considered lower bounds and underestimates. Conclusive comparison of naive and antigen-experienced compartments was prevented by the profiling of bulk unsorted PBMCs. Because the CMV infection status of the donors was unknown, age-related changes in expanded clonotypes may potentially have been confounded. As age increased, observed TCR beta diversity per million T cells dropped in a roughly linear way, and a significant reduction was already evident by age 40. Observed TCR beta diversity correlated strongly with the percentage of naive T cells measured by flow cytometry.

The trim is 6 bases for V and 5 bases for J, with a gap of 13 bases between the germline ends. Reading the germline V gene gives CDR1 ENHRY and CDR2 SYGVKD. From the cysteine up to the phenylalanine, the CDR3 has a length of 13 residues. Kept here is only the CDR3 DNA, which spans 39 bases and is read in frame from base 1. Preparation of the library involved 5' RACE. Reads for this sample came from an Illumina HiSeq 2500. The second PCR ran for roughly 7 to 12 cycles and used a J-beta primer mix along with a sample-barcoded 5' primer. A template-switch 5' adaptor carrying 12 random nucleotides introduced a unique molecular identifier onto each TCR beta cDNA molecule. Each sample yielded at least 3 million CDR3-containing paired-end reads. First-strand cDNA was synthesized from all RNA with the Mint cDNA synthesis kit, primed by a TRBC-specific oligonucleotide. Following uracil-DNA glycosylase treatment, a first 18-cycle PCR with universal primers M1SS and BC2_uni_R was performed on all cDNA. For the original study's pipeline: For normalization, 1 million high-quality reads were randomly selected from each sample, with every read carrying a distinct molecular identifier. Reads with shared molecular identifiers were discarded instead of being binned into consensus sequences. CDR3 identification, clonotype clustering and error correction used MiTCR with a Q25 quality threshold and the strictest error-elimination algorithm. A nonparametric unseen species model with Euler transformation was used to estimate a lower bound on total TCR beta diversity. Using fastp trimming at Q25 and MiXCR clonotype assembly, TCRdb reanalyzed the public sequencing data and kept in-frame beta chains. Merged by CDR3 protein, the rows form single entries marked with the most common genes and DNA. TCRdb's processing, not the study's, gives the V and J calls here. The sample table lists over 1,300,000 distinct CDR3 sequences, around 55% of them with a count of one. The ten largest clones represent roughly 6.3% of the sample.

Systemically healthy Caucasian individuals from Russia, around 38 in total and aged roughly 6 to 90 years, were included as donors. Each donor gave 8 to 10 milliliters of peripheral blood, drawn into EDTA-treated Vacutainer tubes. PBMCs were isolated by Ficoll-Paque density-gradient centrifugation, with at least 6 million obtained per sample. Trizol reagent was used to extract total RNA from PBMCs, with at least 5 micrograms per sample. The percentages of naive CD45RAhigh/CD27high T cells were determined by flow cytometry on a PBMC aliquot from every donor. Only one count was recorded for this clonotype. The target of this receptor is not known. Qualities for individual bases were not recorded, and no much larger clone is one base off.

The sequenced material came from blood. The V gene is TRBV10-3 and the J gene is TRBJ2-5; the D region may be TRBD1 or TRBD2, each matching 5 bases equally. The clonotype comes from a young man in good health. This receptor has the CDR3 CAISEGPGETQYF. The nucleotide sequence is TGTGCCATCAGCGAGGGACCGGGGGAGACCCAGTACTTC.